This T cell receptor (beta chain) was identified in a study of blood T cell repertoires in COVID-19. Study overall: The United States, Italy and Spain were the sources of the acute and convalescent COVID-19 samples.

Participants spanned ages about 18 to 100 years and resided in 20 to 30 US areas. This clone was counted a single time. In the original processing: Reference gene primer amplification yielded estimated nucleated cell counts. TCRdb's table, derived via immunoSEQ multiplex PCR, lists solely in-frame clones and lacks some. V and J calls and clone size are those listed in that table; D and trimming were worked out from the DNA. The data show approximately 150,000 clones, 87% seen once. Germline loops: CDR1 SQVTM, CDR2 ANQGSEA. V lost 6 bases, J lost 0 bases, and 9 bases stayed unmatched. The CDR3 is 16 residues long.

The receptor's source is a woman aged 40-49 years who had been exposed to COVID-19. Sequencing was done on a sample of PBMCs or T cells enriched from blood (not recorded which). The V and J genes are TRBV29-1 and TRBJ2-7; 12 bases fit TRBD2. CDR3 nucleotides: TGCAGCGTCTTAACCGGGACTAGCGGGTTCTCCTACGAGCAGTACTTC. It yields the protein CSVLTGTSGFSYEQYF.